This T cell receptor (beta chain) derives from a study of early T cells in non-severe SARS-CoV-2 infection. General study points: Private and CD4 specificities were missed by VDJdb matching, which favored anti-spike CD8 responses.

Many counts were recorded for this clonotype. The antigen is unknown. The TCR library protocol attached unique molecular identifiers to the individual cDNA molecules. Via MiXCR, TCRdb re-called the 5' RACE reads, giving one row per CDR3 protein. The data show under 85,000 distinct CDR3 sequences, less than 5.5% seen once. With 6 bases clipped from V and 1 base from J, the junction kept 2 bases outside the gene matches. The CDR3 extends over 13 amino acids. The TCR originated in an adult who was a healthcare worker with PCR-confirmed SARS-CoV-2 infection or an uninfected control (not recorded which). Specimen: whole blood, collected at baseline. The chain uses TRBV12-3 or TRBV12-4 and TRBJ1-2; TRBD1 matches 7 bases. The CDR3 nucleotides are TGTGCCAGCAGGGGACAGATTAACTATGGCTACACCTTC. Protein product: CASRGQINYGYTF.